One sample yielded the 5 T cell receptor beta chains listed below, sequenced in a study of T cell responses to AZD1222 COVID-19 vaccine. Here immunoSEQ multiplex PCR was the method, and the copy in TCRdb shows in-frame clones only, minus some. The data show over 55,000 clones, about four fifths seen once. The source material was peripheral blood, sampled 28 days after the second AZD1222 dose. The receptors shown here come from an adult who received the AZD1222 COVID-19 vaccine.

The chain carries TRBV19 and TRBJ1-2; 7 bases line up with TRBD1. Looked up from germline, CDR1 is LNHDA and CDR2 is SQIVND (reference sequence). V lost 5 bases to trimming and J lost 4 bases; unmatched junction nucleotides: 7. This CDR3 is built from 14 residues. This chain's CDR3 is CASSGTGDTYGYTF. In DNA form, the CDR3 reads TGTGCCAGTAGTGGTACAGGGGACACCTATGGCTACACCTTC.

The chain employs TRBV11-2 and TRBJ1-1; D remains ambiguous. CDR1 is SGHAT, CDR2 FQNNGV, per germline. The length of the CDR3 is 13 residues. The V gene lost 7 bases and the J gene lost 5 bases, with 14 bases spanning the gap. This CDR3 reads CASTTDLRTEAFF. CDR3 nucleotides: TGTGCCAGCACCACGGACCTGAGAACTGAAGCTTTCTTT. Based on the CDR3 plus reference TRBV11-2 and TRBJ1-1, the full variable domain is EAGVAQSPRYKIIEKRQSVAFWCNPISGHATLYWYQQILGQGPKLLIQFQNNGVVDDSQLPKDRFSAERLKGVDSTLKIQPAKLEDSAVYLCASTTDLRTEAFFGQGTRLTVV.

The chain carries TRBV27 and TRBJ1-5; D perhaps matches TRBD1 (6 bases). Germline V CDR1 and CDR2: MNHEY, SMNVEV (reference sequence). This CDR3 contains 16 residues. V was trimmed by 6 bases and J by 1 base, leaving 16 bases between them. CDR3 nucleotides: TGTGCCAGCAGACCAACAGGGAAAGGGAGCAATCAGCCCCAGCATTTT. Translated: CASRPTGKGSNQPQHF.

The chain recombines TRBV7-7 with TRBJ2-2, with 8 bases identical to TRBD2. The CDR3 consists of 19 residues. Germline V lookup: CDR1 SSHAT, CDR2 FNYEAQ (reference sequence). The trim removed 0 bases at V and 2 bases at J, leaving 11 bases unmatched. CDR3 in DNA: TGTGCCAGCAGCTTAGCGCCCCCCCGGAGCGGGGGTAACACCGGGGAGCTGTTTTTT. It specifies CASSLAPPRSGGNTGELFF.

The V gene is TRBV4-1, the J gene TRBJ2-1; D is unresolved. The germline gives CDR1 MGHRA, CDR2 YSYEKL. The CDR3 runs 17 residues. Trimming left V 0 bases short and J 3 bases short, with 15 bases between. The CDR3 protein is CASSQEFITPGYNEQFF. The CDR3 DNA is TGCGCCAGCAGCCAAGAATTTATTACCCCAGGCTACAATGAGCAGTTCTTC.